This TCR beta chain stems from a study of chemoradiotherapy in HPV16-positive cancers. Sequenced by immunoSEQ multiplex PCR; TCRdb stores in-frame clones only, minus some. The table shows 20,000 to 25,000 clones, with roughly 84% occurring only once. Trimming shortened V by 6 bases and J by 1 base, and 12 bases separated the two germline ends. The length of the CDR3 is 14 residues. Germline V gene sequence: CDR1 LGHNT, CDR2 FRNRAP. The TCR comes from a human donor with HPV-associated anogenital cancer. This sample comprised blood, obtained from a patient who underwent chemoradiotherapy. The genes are TRBV12-5 and TRBJ2-5, with a weak D call TRBD2 (5 bases). DNA of the CDR3: TGTGCTAGTGGCCCCCCAAGCGGCCAAGAGACCCAGTACTTC. It yields the protein CASGPPSGQETQYF.